The next 17 T cell receptor beta chains were all read from a single sample in a study of cytomegalovirus exposure and HLA in healthy donors. 13 Jbeta primers and 60 Vbeta primers were used for the PCR. The assay was immunoSEQ multiplex PCR, and TCRdb's table has in-frame clones only and misses some. Here the sample spans 120,000 or so clones, 74% being singletons. Sequenced input: PBMCs. Receptor source: a woman aged 45-60 years in good health and CMV-seropositive.

This clone was detected only a few times. V usage is TRBV6-5 and J usage is TRBJ2-7, with D perhaps TRBD1 (5 bases). Germline-derived CDR1 and CDR2 are MNHEY and SVGAGI. The CDR3 spans 13 residues. Trimming left V 4 bases short and J 0 bases short, with 7 bases between. As DNA, the CDR3 is TGTGCCAGCAGTTCAGGGTTCTCCTACGAGCAGTACTTC. This codes for CASSSGFSYEQYF.

The chain couples TRBV2 to TRBJ1-5; D might be TRBD1 (5 bases). There are 14 residues in the CDR3. Trimming removed 5 bases at V and 4 bases at J, with 12 bases between. Germline CDR1 and CDR2: SNHLY and FYNNEI. CDR3 coding DNA: TGTGCCAGCAGTACAGACAGAGAGAATCAGCCCCAGCATTTT. The encoded protein is CASSTDRENQPQHF.

The chain has TRBV11-2 and TRBJ1-1; D call uncertain. Trimming cost V 2 bases and J 3 bases, with 10 bases left between them. The CDR3 length is 14 residues. Germline-derived CDR1 and CDR2 are SGHAT and FQNNGV. CDR3 bases: TGTGCCAGCAGCTTACTCGGCGCGGACACTGAAGCTTTCTTT. Protein: CASSLLGADTEAFF.

The chain couples TRBV2 to TRBJ1-5; possible D gene TRBD1, 6 bases. Germline V gene lookup returns CDR1 SNHLY and CDR2 FYNNEI. This CDR3 has 17 amino acids. Trimming stripped 1 base from V and 2 bases from J, with 15 bases between. In nucleotides, the CDR3 is TGTGCCAGCAGTGAAGAATCCACAGGGTTCGGCAATCAGCCCCAGCATTTT. Residues: CASSEESTGFGNQPQHF.

The chain combines TRBV5-6 with TRBJ1-2; 8 bases agree with TRBD1. Per the germline V gene, CDR1 is SGHDT and CDR2 is YYEEEE. This CDR3 region has 12 residues. Trimming removed 4 bases from V and 6 bases from J; junction bases left unmatched: 2. The CDR3 sequence: CASSVQGDGYTF. The CDR3 nucleotides are TGTGCCAGCAGCGTACAGGGGGATGGCTACACCTTC. Full variable domain (outside the CDR3, taken from reference TRBV5-6 and TRBJ1-2): DAGVTQSPTHLIKTRGQQVTLRCSPKSGHDTVSWYQQALGQGPQFIFQYYEEEERQRGNFPDRFSGHQFPNYSSELNVNALLLGDSALYLCASSVQGDGYTFGSGTRLTVV.

The rearrangement uses TRBV27 and TRBJ2-6, with unresolved D. The CDR3 has 15 residues. Trimming left V 3 bases short and J 0 bases short, with 6 bases between. CDR1 MNHEY and CDR2 SMNVEV come from the germline V gene (reference sequence). CDR3 in amino acids: CASSFLASGANVLTF. The DNA of the CDR3 is TGTGCCAGCAGTTTTTTGGCCTCTGGGGCCAACGTCCTGACTTTC.

The gene calls are TRBV6-1 and TRBJ2-7, with a possible D match to TRBD2 (6 bases). The CDR3 runs to 13 residues. Germline V gene lookup returns CDR1 MNHNS and CDR2 SASEGT. V dropped 8 bases and J dropped 5 bases, with 16 bases sitting between them. CDR3 coding DNA: TGTGCCAGCCTACAGAACCCGGGGGACGAGCAGTACTTC. Protein: CASLQNPGDEQYF.

The gene calls are TRBV7-8 and TRBJ1-2; no definite D call. Germline V lookup: CDR1 SGHVS, CDR2 FQNEAQ. V lost 1 base and J lost 5, with 8 bases in between. This CDR3 is 13 amino acids long. CDR3 sequence: CASSLGNGYGYTF. As DNA, the CDR3 is TGTGCCAGCAGCTTAGGAAACGGGTATGGCTACACCTTC.

This clone was picked up a small number of times. This rearrangement joins TRBV7-9 to TRBJ2-4; possibly TRBD1 for D (5 bases). Germline CDR1 reads SEHNR; CDR2 reads FQNEAQ (reference sequence). Trimming cost V 5 bases and J 8 bases, with 13 bases left between them. This CDR3 region has 13 residues. The CDR3 region has the DNA TGTGCCAGCAGCCTTAAAGGGGTGGACATTCAGTACTTC. Residues: CASSLKGVDIQYF.

CDR3 DNA: TGTGCCAGCAGCGTAGAGGCCAACAGCCAAGAGACCCAGTACTTC. Translating it yields CASSVEANSQETQYF. This chain links TRBV9 with TRBJ2-5, with D unresolved. V gave up 0 bases and J gave up 1 base, with 10 bases separating them. Per the germline V gene, CDR1 is SGDLS and CDR2 is YYNGEE. This CDR3 spans 15 amino acids.

Only one count was recorded for this clone. J is TRBJ2-3 and V is TRBV7-9; D is unresolved. CDR3 size: 12 residues. V lost 5 bases and J 2 bases, leaving 5 bases between the germline ends. Germline CDR1 reads SEHNR; CDR2 reads FQNEAQ (reference sequence). This chain's CDR3 is CASSQFTDTQYF. In DNA, the CDR3 is TGTGCCAGCAGCCAATTCACAGATACGCAGTATTTT.

Notes on this clone: Other DNA sequences in the same sample also yield this CDR3. J is TRBJ1-1 and V is TRBV5-1; D is ambiguous. From germline, CDR1 is SGHRS and CDR2 YFSETQ. V lost 4 bases and J lost 2, with 15 bases in between. There are 15 residues in the CDR3. The chain's CDR3 is CASSPPRGTNTEAFF. The CDR3 DNA reads as TGCGCCAGCAGCCCGCCGCGGGGAACAAACACTGAAGCTTTCTTT.

The V call is TRBV6-5, the J call TRBJ2-3; 9 bases align to TRBD2. CDR1 is MNHEY and CDR2 is SVGAGI in the germline V gene. This CDR3 has 16 amino acids. Germline trimming cut 0 bases from V and 6 bases from J; bases unmatched to any gene: 7. DNA of the CDR3: TGTGCCAGCAGTTACTCGCTAGCGGGGAACCCGGATACGCAGTATTTT. Its translation is CASSYSLAGNPDTQYF.

This chain joins TRBV29-1 and TRBJ1-2, with a tentative D call TRBD1 (6 bases). V was pared by 3 bases and J by 4 bases, with 12 bases between. Germline CDR1 SQVTM, CDR2 ANQGSEA. This CDR3 spans 13 amino acids. The DNA for the CDR3 is TGCAGCGTTGAGGGGGCTGGTTTCTATGGCTACACCTTC. Encoded protein: CSVEGAGFYGYTF.

The chain has TRBV5-1 and TRBJ1-2, with D perhaps TRBD1 (5 bases). CDR3 size: 15 residues. The germline CDR1 and CDR2 sequences are SGHRS and YFSETQ. V dropped 4 bases and J dropped 2 bases, with 15 bases sitting between them. CDR3 region: CASSTGGTENYGYTF. Written as DNA, the CDR3 is TGCGCCAGCAGCACAGGAGGGACGGAGAACTATGGCTACACCTTC.

This chain joins TRBV5-4 and TRBJ1-6; TRBD1 matches at 10 bases. Germline loops: CDR1 SGHNT, CDR2 YYREEE (reference sequence). The CDR3 length is 14 residues. V gave up 9 bases and J gave up 6 bases; unmatched junction bases: 6. DNA for the CDR3: TGTGCCACAAGCCGGGACAGGGGTAATTCACCCCTCCACTTT. Translation: CATSRDRGNSPLHF.

The V call is TRBV9, the J call TRBJ2-7; TRBD1 might be the D (6 bases). The CDR3 has 15 amino acids. Germline V CDR1 and CDR2: SGDLS, YYNGEE. V dropped 4 bases and J dropped 3 bases, with 17 bases sitting between them. CDR3 bases: TGTGCCAGCAGCAAAGGGACACCGGCATACTACGAGCAGTACTTC. It encodes CASSKGTPAYYEQYF.